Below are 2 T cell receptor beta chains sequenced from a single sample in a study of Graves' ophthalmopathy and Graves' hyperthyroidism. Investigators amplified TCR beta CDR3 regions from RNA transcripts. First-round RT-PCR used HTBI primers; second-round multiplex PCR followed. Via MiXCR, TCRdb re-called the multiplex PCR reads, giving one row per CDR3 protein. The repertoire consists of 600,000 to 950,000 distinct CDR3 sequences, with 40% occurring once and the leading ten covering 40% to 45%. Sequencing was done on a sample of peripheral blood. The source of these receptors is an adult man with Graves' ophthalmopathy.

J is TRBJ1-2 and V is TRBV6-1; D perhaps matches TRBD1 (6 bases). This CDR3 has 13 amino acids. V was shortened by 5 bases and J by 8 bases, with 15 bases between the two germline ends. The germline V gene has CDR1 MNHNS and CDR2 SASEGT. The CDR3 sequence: CASSTGGARGYTF. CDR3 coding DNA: TGTGCCAGCAGTACCGGGGGGGCTCGGGGCTACACCTTC.

The CDR3 region has the DNA TGCAGCGTTGAGGTGGGGCAGGCCTGCTTTGGCTACACCTTC. As protein: CSVEVGQACFGYTF. The rearrangement links TRBV29-1 to TRBJ1-2, with D perhaps matching TRBD1 (5 bases). The CDR3 length is 14 residues. The ends were cut back, 3 bases at V and 7 bases at J, with 18 bases in the middle. Per germline, CDR1 SQVTM and CDR2 ANQGSEA.